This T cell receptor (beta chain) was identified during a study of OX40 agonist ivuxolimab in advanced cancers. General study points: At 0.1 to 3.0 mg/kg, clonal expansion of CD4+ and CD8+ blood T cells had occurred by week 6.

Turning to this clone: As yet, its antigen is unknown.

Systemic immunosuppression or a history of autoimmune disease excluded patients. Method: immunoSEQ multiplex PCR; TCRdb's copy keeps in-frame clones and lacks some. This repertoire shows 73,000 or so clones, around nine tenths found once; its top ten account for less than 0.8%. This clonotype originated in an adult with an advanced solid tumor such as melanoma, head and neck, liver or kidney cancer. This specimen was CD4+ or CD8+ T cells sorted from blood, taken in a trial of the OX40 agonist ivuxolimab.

This chain's CDR3 is CASSTTPGPQTKNIQYF. The CDR3 DNA reads as TGTGCCAGCAGTACCACTCCGGGACCGCAGACCAAAAACATTCAGTACTTC. The chain uses TRBV2 and TRBJ2-4; either TRBD1 or TRBD2 may supply D (5 bases each). This CDR3 contains 17 residues. Germline lookup yields CDR1 SNHLY and CDR2 FYNNEI. V shed 5 bases and J shed 2 bases, with 19 bases lying between them.